Reported below is one T cell receptor beta chain. This entry belongs to a study of blood T cell repertoires in COVID-19. About the study: Both acute and convalescent COVID-19 samples were obtained from the United States, Italy and Spain. Sources were T cells, B-cell-depleted T cells, or PBMCs; the material itself was cDNA or gDNA.

Germline V gives CDR1 SGHRS, CDR2 YFSETQ. V was pared by 6 bases and J by 7 bases, with 23 bases between. There are 16 residues in the CDR3. In the original processing: Reference gene primer amplification in the assay estimated nucleated cell counts. Here immunoSEQ multiplex PCR was the method, and the copy in TCRdb shows in-frame clones only, minus some. Clonal size and the V and J genes are those of that table, whereas D and trimming came from the DNA. The sample has about 48,000 clones, approximately 81% seen once. The sequenced material came from peripheral blood. The clonotype originates from an older woman with acute or convalescent COVID-19. The chain couples TRBV5-1 to TRBJ2-1, with D maybe TRBD2 (6 bases). This CDR3 is CASTLAPGEGGNEQFF. The CDR3 nucleotides read TGCGCCAGCACCCTAGCACCGGGAGAAGGTGGAAATGAGCAGTTCTTC.